The sample holds a few counts of the clone carrying this T cell receptor beta chain. The data originate from a study of early T cells in non-severe SARS-CoV-2 infection. Germline V gives CDR1 LNHDA, CDR2 SQIVND (reference sequence). The CDR3 has 15 amino acids. Deletions cut 5 bases from V and 1 base from J, with 13 bases between. MiXCR, applied by TCRdb to the 5' RACE reads, yields one record per CDR3 protein. The sample records over 50,000 distinct CDR3 sequences, 8.2% being singletons. The source is an adult who was a healthcare worker with PCR-confirmed SARS-CoV-2 infection or an uninfected control (not recorded which). V and J are TRBV19 and TRBJ2-3, with D perhaps being TRBD1 or TRBD2 (5 bases each). The sample taken for sequencing was whole blood. CDR3 nucleotides: TGTGCCAGTAGTCGCAGGGAGTTAGGCACAGATACGCAGTATTTT. It specifies CASSRRELGTDTQYF.